The source of this T cell receptor beta chain is a study of shared clonotypes between healthy human individuals. Memory CD4+ cells were the fraction left after CD45RA+ naive selection. The CDR3 is made up of 20 amino acids. The V gene end was trimmed by 1 base and the J gene end by 5 bases; junction bases not matched to a gene: 19. Germline loops: CDR1 MDHEN, CDR2 SYDVKM. Produced via immunoSEQ multiplex PCR; TCRdb's table is partial and in-frame only. Among about 1.5 million clones listed, around 97% were seen once. The source material was naive CD4+ T cells sorted from blood. The subset here: CD45RA+ positively selected. The source is a man aged 30 to 45 in good health. The chain joins TRBV28 to TRBJ2-2; 7 nucleotides align to TRBD1. CDR3: CASSLSPSLTGTARTGELFF. As DNA, the CDR3 is TGTGCCAGCAGTTTATCTCCTTCGTTAACCGGGACAGCTAGGACCGGGGAGCTGTTTTTT.